This T cell receptor (beta chain) was recovered during a study of T cell repertoires in cytomegalovirus infection. As to this clonotype: Its cognate antigen is unknown.

Study observations and caveats: Summed public TCR beta family frequency identified CMV carriers bearing the relevant HLA. Across the ex vivo response, the dominant clonotypes were HLA-C-restricted CMV-specific TCR beta clonotypes.

The CDR3 covers 16 residues. Germline V lookup: CDR1 SNHLY, CDR2 FYNNEI. Trimming stripped 5 bases from V and 7 bases from J, with 18 bases between. TCRdb reprocessed the reads via MiXCR and lists one record per CDR3 protein. The profile shows about 160,000 distinct CDR3 sequences, roughly 22% of them singletons. The sequence came from a human donor in good health (CMV status not recorded). Some clones in this sample may be carry-over from other donors' samples. The chain combines TRBV2 with TRBJ1-6; a possible D gene is TRBD1 (5 bases). Sequenced here: CD8+ T cells from cultured PBMCs, sampled from culture after CMV antigen stimulation. The CDR3 sequence: CASSIERTGGNSPLHF. The DNA of the CDR3 is TGTGCCAGCAGTATAGAACGGACCGGGGGAAATTCACCCCTCCACTTT. The whole variable domain, filled in from reference TRBV2 and TRBJ1-6, reads EPEVTQTPSHQVTQMGQEVILRCVPISNHLYFYWYRQILGQKVEFLVSFYNNEISEKSEIFDDQFSVERPDGSNFTLKIRSTKLEDSAMYFCASSIERTGGNSPLHFGNGTRLTVT.